The T cell receptor beta chain described here comes from a study of T cell responses to AZD1222 COVID-19 vaccine. TCRdb keeps only in-frame clones here, not all; method: immunoSEQ multiplex PCR. The data hold under 200,000 clones, with about nine tenths observed a single time. The germline CDR1 and CDR2 sequences are MGHRA and YSYEKL. V was shortened by 5 bases and J by 3 bases, with 2 bases between the two germline ends. The CDR3 is 11 amino acids. The receptor's source is an adult in good health. Source: peripheral blood, taken on day 0 of AZD1222 vaccination. J is TRBJ2-1 and V is TRBV4-1; D is ambiguous. CDR3 residues: CASSYYNEQFF. The DNA of the CDR3 is TGCGCCAGCAGCTACTACAATGAGCAGTTCTTC.